The rows below give T cell receptor beta chains drawn from one sample of a study of blood T cell repertoires in COVID-19. Repertoires were generated with immunoSEQ multiplex PCR, while TCRdb's copy carries only in-frame clones and drops some. The sample shows roughly 25,000 clones, about 90% of them seen only once. Input material: peripheral blood. These receptors all stem from a man aged 70 or older in a cohort sampled during active COVID-19. CDR3s include the opening cysteine and the closing phenylalanine or tryptophan. The D gene is left open where the match is weak. Rows may omit the clone size; those that give it use once, few, many or a size class.

clone size: .; D gene: TRBD2; J gene: TRBJ2-7; V gene: TRBV5-1; CDR3 protein: CASSTTSGSRTYEQYF; CDR3 DNA: TGCGCCAGCAGCACGACTAGCGGGAGTCGTACCTACGAGCAGTACTTC
clone size: .; D gene: TRBD2; J gene: TRBJ2-1; V gene: TRBV9; CDR3 protein: CASRPPGLAGNNEQFF; CDR3 DNA: TGTGCCAGCAGGCCCCCGGGCCTAGCGGGTAACAATGAGCAGTTCTTC
clone size: .; D gene: TRBD2; J gene: TRBJ2-5; V gene: TRBV7-6; CDR3 protein: CASSLGLAGGGQETQYF; CDR3 DNA: TGTGCCAGCAGCCTGGGACTAGCGGGAGGGGGGCAAGAGACCCAGTACTTC
clone size: .; D gene: .; J gene: TRBJ1-2; V gene: TRBV13; CDR3 protein: CASSPRGGSGYTF; CDR3 DNA: TGTGCCAGCAGCCCGAGGGGGGGATCCGGCTACACCTTC
clone size: .; D gene: .; J gene: TRBJ2-4; V gene: TRBV19; CDR3 protein: CATGIRNIQYF; CDR3 DNA: TGTGCCACGGGGATTCGAAACATTCAGTACTTC
clone size: .; D gene: .; J gene: TRBJ2-4; V gene: TRBV7-4; CDR3 protein: CASSQGAGVAKNIQYF; CDR3 DNA: TGTGCCAGCAGCCAAGGGGCAGGAGTAGCCAAAAACATTCAGTACTTC
clone size: .; D gene: .; J gene: TRBJ1-6; V gene: TRBV28; CDR3 protein: CASSSYPPNSPLHF; CDR3 DNA: TGTGCCAGCAGTTCGTATCCCCCGAATTCACCCCTCCACTTT
clone size: .; D gene: .; J gene: TRBJ2-7; V gene: TRBV29-1; CDR3 protein: CSVGQSAYEQYF; CDR3 DNA: TGCAGCGTCGGACAGTCGGCCTACGAGCAGTACTTC
clone size: .; D gene: .; J gene: TRBJ2-7; V gene: TRBV18; CDR3 protein: CASSLTIGTQLYEQYF; CDR3 DNA: TGTGCCAGCTCACTAACTATTGGGACTCAACTCTACGAGCAGTACTTC
clone size: .; D gene: TRBD2; J gene: TRBJ2-3; V gene: TRBV18; CDR3 protein: CASSPPRGRAPTDTQYF; CDR3 DNA: TGTGCCAGCTCACCACCGCGCGGGAGGGCCCCCACAGATACGCAGTATTTT
clone size: .; D gene: .; J gene: TRBJ2-4; V gene: TRBV5-1; CDR3 protein: CASSWGGQNIQYF; CDR3 DNA: TGCGCCAGCAGCTGGGGGGGCCAAAACATTCAGTACTTC
clone size: .; D gene: .; J gene: TRBJ2-7; V gene: TRBV2; CDR3 protein: CASSEAWTVSYEQYF; CDR3 DNA: TGTGCCAGCAGTGAAGCATGGACAGTGTCCTACGAGCAGTACTTC
clone size: .; D gene: TRBD1; J gene: TRBJ2-5; V gene: TRBV6-2/TRBV6-3; CDR3 protein: CASSTTYTGGKTQYF; CDR3 DNA: TGTGCCAGCAGTACAACCTATACAGGGGGGAAGACCCAGTACTTC
clone size: .; D gene: TRBD1; J gene: TRBJ2-2; V gene: TRBV29-1; CDR3 protein: CSGRDTGGGTGELFF; CDR3 DNA: TGCAGCGGCCGGGACACAGGGGGCGGCACCGGGGAGCTGTTTTTT
clone size: .; D gene: TRBD1; J gene: TRBJ1-2; V gene: TRBV5-1; CDR3 protein: CASSLGQGAIGYTF; CDR3 DNA: TGCGCCAGCAGCTTAGGACAGGGGGCGATTGGCTACACCTTC
clone size: .; D gene: TRBD1; J gene: TRBJ1-2; V gene: TRBV28; CDR3 protein: CASSSTGQDYYGYTF; CDR3 DNA: TGTGCCAGCAGTTCTACTGGACAGGATTACTATGGCTACACCTTC
clone size: .; D gene: .; J gene: TRBJ2-2; V gene: TRBV28; CDR3 protein: CASSFFSNTGELFF; CDR3 DNA: TGTGCCAGCAGTTTCTTTTCGAACACCGGGGAGCTGTTTTTT
clone size: .; D gene: .; J gene: TRBJ2-5; V gene: TRBV7-3; CDR3 protein: CASSRRSGETQYF; CDR3 DNA: TGTGCCAGCAGCCGAAGGAGTGGAGAGACCCAGTACTTC
clone size: .; D gene: TRBD1; J gene: TRBJ1-2; V gene: TRBV29-1; CDR3 protein: CSVRQGFYGYTF; CDR3 DNA: TGCAGCGTTAGACAGGGGTTCTATGGCTACACCTTC
clone size: .; D gene: TRBD1; J gene: TRBJ2-5; V gene: TRBV7-2; CDR3 protein: CASSSDRGRSETQYF; CDR3 DNA: TGTGCCAGCAGCTCAGACAGGGGCAGATCCGAGACCCAGTACTTC
clone size: .; D gene: .; J gene: TRBJ2-1; V gene: TRBV18; CDR3 protein: CASSPSAGIYNEQFF; CDR3 DNA: TGTGCCAGCTCACCATCGGCAGGGATTTATAATGAGCAGTTCTTC
clone size: .; D gene: .; J gene: TRBJ1-2; V gene: TRBV10-3; CDR3 protein: CAISDSGGIYGYTF; CDR3 DNA: TGTGCCATCAGTGATTCGGGAGGGATCTATGGCTACACCTTC
clone size: few; D gene: .; J gene: TRBJ2-1; V gene: TRBV19; CDR3 protein: CASSIYSGEDYNEQFF; CDR3 DNA: TGTGCCAGTAGTATCTATTCGGGAGAAGACTACAATGAGCAGTTCTTC
clone size: .; D gene: .; J gene: TRBJ2-3; V gene: TRBV24-1; CDR3 protein: CATSDFSGRLGTDTQYF; CDR3 DNA: TGTGCCACCAGTGATTTCTCAGGGCGACTTGGCACAGATACGCAGTATTTT
clone size: .; D gene: .; J gene: TRBJ2-7; V gene: TRBV5-1; CDR3 protein: CASSSGQSHQEQYF; CDR3 DNA: TGCGCCAGCAGCTCCGGACAGTCCCACCAAGAGCAGTACTTC
clone size: .; D gene: .; J gene: TRBJ2-2; V gene: TRBV2; CDR3 protein: CAIQTGTRPTGELFF; CDR3 DNA: TGTGCCATCCAAACCGGGACTCGACCCACCGGGGAGCTGTTTTTT
clone size: .; D gene: .; J gene: TRBJ2-7; V gene: TRBV5-1; CDR3 protein: CASSLVSTNEQYF; CDR3 DNA: TGCGCCAGCAGCTTGGTTAGTACGAACGAGCAGTACTTC
clone size: once; D gene: TRBD1; J gene: TRBJ2-7; V gene: TRBV7-9; CDR3 protein: CASSSRDRGYEQYF; CDR3 DNA: TGTGCCAGCAGCTCCCGGGACAGGGGGTACGAGCAGTACTTC
clone size: .; D gene: TRBD1; J gene: TRBJ1-1; V gene: TRBV28; CDR3 protein: CASSPTGGSTEAFF; CDR3 DNA: TGTGCCAGCAGTCCGACAGGGGGCTCTACTGAAGCTTTCTTT
clone size: .; D gene: TRBD2; J gene: TRBJ2-5; V gene: TRBV11-1; CDR3 protein: CASSSHGEGETQYF; CDR3 DNA: TGTGCCAGCAGCTCACACGGGGAGGGGGAGACCCAGTACTTC
clone size: .; D gene: TRBD2; J gene: TRBJ2-1; V gene: TRBV11-2; CDR3 protein: CASSLRLAGINEQFF; CDR3 DNA: TGTGCCAGCAGCTTAAGACTAGCGGGAATTAATGAGCAGTTCTTC
clone size: few; D gene: .; J gene: TRBJ2-3; V gene: TRBV28; CDR3 protein: CASSLMGLSTDTQYF; CDR3 DNA: TGTGCCAGCAGTTTAATGGGGCTAAGCACAGATACGCAGTATTTT
clone size: .; D gene: TRBD1; J gene: TRBJ1-2; V gene: TRBV7-2; CDR3 protein: CASSSETRTGGYGYTF; CDR3 DNA: TGTGCCAGCAGCTCCGAAACCAGGACAGGGGGCTATGGCTACACCTTC
clone size: .; D gene: .; J gene: TRBJ1-1; V gene: TRBV19; CDR3 protein: CASSIFGTEAFF; CDR3 DNA: TGTGCCAGTAGTATATTCGGCACTGAAGCTTTCTTT
clone size: .; D gene: .; J gene: TRBJ2-1; V gene: TRBV5-1; CDR3 protein: CASSLEGGSYNEQFF; CDR3 DNA: TGCGCCAGCAGCTTGGAAGGGGGTTCCTACAATGAGCAGTTCTTC
clone size: .; D gene: .; J gene: TRBJ1-1; V gene: TRBV7-6; CDR3 protein: CASSGSRAEAFF; CDR3 DNA: TGTGCCAGCAGCGGCTCGCGGGCAGAAGCTTTCTTT
clone size: .; D gene: TRBD2; J gene: TRBJ2-1; V gene: TRBV11-3; CDR3 protein: CASSLGAGGPEQFF; CDR3 DNA: TGTGCCAGCAGCTTAGGAGCGGGAGGGCCTGAGCAGTTCTTC
clone size: .; D gene: TRBD1; J gene: TRBJ2-6; V gene: TRBV6-1; CDR3 protein: CASSEAGTGASGANVLTF; CDR3 DNA: TGTGCCAGCAGTGAAGCTGGGACAGGAGCCTCTGGGGCCAACGTCCTGACTTTC
clone size: .; D gene: TRBD2; J gene: TRBJ2-1; V gene: TRBV10-3; CDR3 protein: CAISVSTSVNEQFF; CDR3 DNA: TGTGCCATCAGTGTCTCGACTAGCGTCAATGAGCAGTTCTTC
clone size: .; D gene: .; J gene: TRBJ2-7; V gene: TRBV5-1; CDR3 protein: CASSEGSSNPYEQYF; CDR3 DNA: TGCGCCAGCAGCGAGGGATCCAGTAACCCCTACGAGCAGTACTTC
clone size: .; D gene: TRBD1; J gene: TRBJ1-6; V gene: TRBV15; CDR3 protein: CATTFRGTGYSPLHF; CDR3 DNA: TGTGCCACCACCTTTCGGGGGACAGGATACTCGCCCCTCCACTTT
clone size: once; D gene: .; J gene: TRBJ2-1; V gene: TRBV9; CDR3 protein: CASSAYRTGTRGREQFF; CDR3 DNA: TGTGCCAGCAGCGCGTATCGGACCGGGACTAGGGGGCGTGAGCAGTTCTTC
clone size: .; D gene: TRBD1; J gene: TRBJ1-5; V gene: TRBV28; CDR3 protein: CASSSGQGHQPQHF; CDR3 DNA: TGTGCCAGCAGTTCGGGACAGGGTCATCAGCCCCAGCATTTT
clone size: few; D gene: TRBD1; J gene: TRBJ2-7; V gene: TRBV6-5; CDR3 protein: CASSYAAGGSYEQYF; CDR3 DNA: TGTGCCAGCAGTTACGCGGCAGGGGGCTCCTACGAGCAGTACTTC
clone size: once; D gene: TRBD1; J gene: TRBJ2-7; V gene: TRBV5-5; CDR3 protein: CASSLVQGAYEQYF; CDR3 DNA: TGTGCCAGCAGCTTGGTACAGGGGGCCTACGAGCAGTACTTC
clone size: .; D gene: .; J gene: TRBJ1-6; V gene: TRBV9; CDR3 protein: CASSVDRYNSPLHF; CDR3 DNA: TGTGCCAGCAGCGTCGACAGGTATAATTCACCCCTCCACTTT
clone size: few; D gene: TRBD1; J gene: TRBJ1-2; V gene: TRBV3-1/TRBV3-2; CDR3 protein: CASSRVRQGGYTF; CDR3 DNA: TGTGCCAGCAGCCGCGTGAGACAGGGAGGCTACACCTTC
clone size: medium-sized; D gene: .; J gene: TRBJ1-2; V gene: TRBV5-1; CDR3 protein: CASTPTGRSFGYTF; CDR3 DNA: TGCGCCAGCACACCCACGGGTCGAAGTTTTGGCTACACCTTC
clone size: .; D gene: TRBD1; J gene: TRBJ2-2; V gene: TRBV7-9; CDR3 protein: CASSSKGQMNTGELFF; CDR3 DNA: TGTGCCAGCAGCTCCAAGGGACAGATGAACACCGGGGAGCTGTTTTTT